The clone carrying this T cell receptor (beta chain) was counted once. At one end the junction does not follow the germline gene, possibly because of a read error. This sample was included in a study of cytomegalovirus exposure and HLA in healthy donors. Primers included in the PCR were 60 Vbeta and 13 Jbeta primers. Assay: immunoSEQ multiplex PCR; the TCRdb copy retains only in-frame clones and omits some. The sample yields approximately 89,000 clones, around 70% seen once. CDR1 is SEHNR, CDR2 FQNEAQ, per germline (reference sequence). This CDR3 has 17 residues. This chain uses TRBV7-9 with TRBJ2-2, with a weak D call TRBD1 (5 bases). This TCR was recovered from a female donor in good health and CMV-seronegative. The sample comprised PBMCs. The CDR3 loop is CSSSLDIGTINTGELFF. Written as DNA, the CDR3 is TGTTCCAGCAGCTTGGACATTGGAACCATCAACACCGGGGAGCTGTTTTTT.